The rows below give T cell receptor beta chains drawn from one sample of a study of identical twins. TCRdb recomputed calls from the 5' RACE reads with MiXCR, one row per CDR3 protein. The table lists around 960,000 distinct CDR3 sequences, around 12% of them singletons. These same records also appear under a second study, on yellow fever vaccine responses in identical twins.

Sequencing input: PBMCs. Every receptor here comes from a woman aged 18 to 35 in good health. The CDR3 runs from the conserved cysteine through the conserved F or W. D genes are given only for firm matches. Not all rows give a size; the values are once, few, many and, for expanded clones, a class.

clone size	D gene	V gene	J gene	CDR3 protein	CDR3 DNA
many	TRBD1	TRBV10-3	TRBJ2-5	CAIRTTGMETQYF	TGTGCCATCAGGACGACAGGGATGGAGACCCAGTACTTC
many	-	TRBV3-1	TRBJ1-2	CASSQVRDGYTF	TGTGCCAGCAGCCAAGTTAGGGACGGCTACACCTTC
once	-	TRBV28	TRBJ2-1	CASTLQFTSQGANEQFF	TGTGCCAGCACTTTACAGTTCACCTCCCAGGGAGCCAATGAGCAGTTCTTC
few	TRBD1	TRBV4-1	TRBJ2-1	CASSQDPGTDFYNEQFF	TGCGCCAGCAGCCAAGACCCGGGGACAGACTTCTACAATGAGCAGTTCTTC
many	TRBD2	TRBV15	TRBJ2-1	CATSRSSGGAFF	TGTGCCACCAGCAGATCTAGCGGGGGGGCGTTCTTC
few	-	TRBV6-1	TRBJ2-2	CASKVFLYSNTGELFF	TGTGCCAGCAAGGTGTTTTTGTATTCGAACACCGGGGAGCTGTTTTTT
-	-	TRBV29-1	TRBJ1-1	CSVVLHVSTEAFF	TGCAGCGTTGTCCTCCACGTTTCCACTGAAGCTTTCTTT
many	TRBD2	TRBV7-8	TRBJ2-1	CASSLLAGEQFF	TGTGCCAGCAGCCTTTTAGCGGGTGAGCAGTTCTTC
-	TRBD1	TRBV18	TRBJ2-7	CASSPSLGQAGLEQYF	TGTGCCAGCTCACCATCCTTGGGACAGGCGGGGCTCGAGCAGTACTTC
few	-	TRBV20-1	TRBJ2-2	CSARPSSPSGELFF	TGCAGTGCTAGACCTTCTTCACCAAGCGGGGAGCTGTTTTTT
few	-	TRBV28	TRBJ2-1	CASSNGIYNEQFF	TGTGCCAGCAGTAACGGTATCTACAATGAGCAGTTCTTC
-	-	TRBV3-1	TRBJ2-2	CASRIYTGELFF	TGTGCCAGCAGGATATACACCGGGGAGCTGTTTTTT
few	-	TRBV28	TRBJ1-1	CASSLQSGVAFF	TGTGCCAGCAGTTTACAGTCAGGGGTGGCTTTCTTT
few	-	TRBV2	TRBJ2-1	CASIGSAINNEQFF	TGTGCCAGCATCGGGTCAGCCATAAACAATGAGCAGTTCTTC
-	TRBD2	TRBV11-3	TRBJ2-1	CASSPTSGTNSYNEQFF	TGTGCCAGCAGCCCCACTAGCGGGACAAACTCCTACAATGAGCAGTTCTTC
-	-	TRBV5-5	TRBJ2-1	CASSSRATSRHEQFF	TGTGCCAGCAGCTCACGCGCCACTAGCCGTCATGAGCAGTTCTTC
many	-	TRBV10-3	TRBJ2-2	CAIREIPNTGELFF	TGTGCCATCAGGGAGATCCCTAACACCGGGGAGCTGTTTTTT
many	TRBD1	TRBV4-1	TRBJ2-3	CASSQRTGRTDTQYF	TGCGCCAGCAGCCAGAGGACAGGGCGCACAGATACGCAGTATTTT
few	-	TRBV15	TRBJ2-4	CATSRDLLAGENIQYF	TGTGCCACCAGCAGAGATCTCTTAGCAGGGGAAAACATTCAGTACTTC
few	TRBD2	TRBV4-1	TRBJ2-5	CASSHTRDYQETQYF	TGCGCCAGCAGCCACACCCGGGACTATCAAGAGACCCAGTACTTC
many	-	TRBV3-1	TRBJ2-5	CASSPGRIQETQYF	TGTGCCAGCAGCCCGGGACGGATCCAAGAGACCCAGTACTTC
-	-	TRBV4-1	TRBJ1-2	CASSQVSGYGYGYTF	TGCGCCAGCAGCCAAGTTTCGGGATATGGCTATGGCTACACCTTC
-	-	TRBV12-5	TRBJ2-3	CASGLRATSTDTQYF	TGTGCTAGTGGCCTCCGAGCGACCAGCACAGATACGCAGTATTTT
few	-	TRBV20-1	TRBJ2-4	CSAMDSLAKNIQYF	TGCAGTGCTATGGACTCACTAGCCAAAAACATTCAGTACTTC
few	TRBD2	TRBV29-1	TRBJ2-1	CSVEMVAGGWYNEQFF	TGCAGCGTTGAAATGGTAGCGGGAGGATGGTACAATGAGCAGTTCTTC
few	-	TRBV20-1	TRBJ2-7	CSASRPTASYEQYF	TGCAGTGCTAGTCGACCAACCGCCTCCTACGAGCAGTACTTC
few	-	TRBV5-1	TRBJ2-7	CASSFERQQAQYF	TGCGCCAGCAGCTTTGAGCGGCAGCAGGCGCAGTACTTC
-	-	TRBV14	TRBJ2-7	CASSPAPPVTRDEQYF	TGTGCCAGCAGCCCCGCCCCCCCCGTTACCCGAGACGAGCAGTACTTC
few	-	TRBV7-3	TRBJ2-2	CASSFPAQNTGELFF	TGTGCCAGCAGCTTTCCAGCCCAGAACACCGGGGAGCTGTTTTTT
few	-	TRBV28	TRBJ2-1	CASSLIEMGNEQFF	TGTGCCAGCAGTTTGATCGAAATGGGGAATGAGCAGTTCTTC
few	-	TRBV28	TRBJ1-6	CASSLFKGALHF	TGTGCCAGCAGTTTATTCAAGGGGGCCCTCCACTTT
-	-	TRBV20-1	TRBJ2-2	CSARPAGRIATGELFF	TGCAGTGCTAGACCCGCCGGACGGATAGCCACCGGGGAGCTGTTTTTT
-	TRBD2	TRBV20-1	TRBJ2-3	CSARHSGEPTDTQYF	TGCAGTGCCAGACATAGCGGGGAGCCCACAGATACGCAGTATTTT
-	-	TRBV28	TRBJ2-3	CASSWGAGKDTQYF	TGTGCCAGCAGTTGGGGGGCAGGGAAGGATACGCAGTATTTT
-	-	TRBV10-3	TRBJ2-7	CATADTYEQYF	TGTGCCACCGCCGACACTTACGAGCAGTACTTC
-	TRBD1	TRBV20-1	TRBJ2-3	CSASTGTPLTQYF	TGCAGTGCGTCGACAGGGACCCCTTTGACGCAGTATTTT
-	TRBD2	TRBV6-1	TRBJ2-1	CASSTYTSGGHNEQFF	TGTGCCAGCAGTACGTACACTAGCGGGGGCCACAATGAGCAGTTCTTC
many	TRBD1	TRBV2	TRBJ2-7	CASSQDRGAYEQYF	TGTGCCAGCAGTCAGGACAGGGGAGCGTACGAGCAGTACTTC
once	-	TRBV12-3/TRBV12-4	TRBJ2-2	CASSQTTPNTGELFF	TGTGCCAGCAGCCAGACTACCCCGAACACCGGGGAGCTGTTTTTT
few	TRBD2	TRBV15	TRBJ2-3	CATSRALGGSTDTQYF	TGTGCCACCAGCAGAGCCTTAGGCGGGAGTACAGATACGCAGTATTTT
-	-	TRBV6-2/TRBV6-3	TRBJ2-2	CASSRFSTGELFF	TGTGCCAGCAGTAGGTTTAGCACCGGGGAGCTGTTTTTT
-	-	TRBV29-1	TRBJ2-2	CSVDKNTGELFF	TGCAGCGTTGACAAGAACACCGGGGAGCTGTTTTTT
few	TRBD2	TRBV20-1	TRBJ2-5	CSATRTSGETQYF	TGCAGTGCTACCCGGACTAGCGGAGAGACCCAGTACTTC
-	TRBD1	TRBV11-1	TRBJ1-2	CASSFGFNSGTGGWIYGYTF	TGTGCCAGCAGCTTCGGATTTAATTCCGGGACAGGGGGCTGGATCTATGGCTACACCTTC
many	-	TRBV7-8	TRBJ1-4	CASSWRGSNEKLFF	TGTGCCAGCAGCTGGCGAGGTTCTAATGAAAAACTGTTTTTT
many	-	TRBV20-1	TRBJ1-5	CSASKGDQPQHF	TGCAGTGCTAGCAAGGGGGATCAGCCCCAGCATTTT
-	TRBD2	TRBV29-1	TRBJ2-1	CSAGTSVYNEQFF	TGCAGCGCTGGGACTAGCGTGTACAATGAGCAGTTCTTC
few	-	TRBV2	TRBJ2-3	CASRDNTDTQYF	TGTGCCAGCAGGGACAACACAGATACGCAGTATTTT
many	TRBD1	TRBV5-1	TRBJ2-1	CASGGDRGTYNEQFF	TGCGCCAGCGGGGGGGACAGGGGAACCTACAATGAGCAGTTCTTC
-	-	TRBV2	TRBJ2-2	CASLLGLDTGELFF	TGTGCCAGCCTCCTGGGGCTGGACACCGGGGAGCTGTTTTTT
few	-	TRBV21-1	TRBJ2-1	CASSKEGTGTKYNEQFF	TGTGCCAGCAGCAAAGAGGGGACCGGGACAAAGTACAATGAGCAGTTCTTC
many	-	TRBV12-3/TRBV12-4	TRBJ1-5	CASRDSSNQPQHF	TGTGCCAGCAGGGACAGTAGCAATCAGCCCCAGCATTTT
many	-	TRBV27	TRBJ2-1	CASSFSGLHNEQFF	TGTGCCAGCAGTTTCAGCGGACTCCACAATGAGCAGTTCTTC
few	-	TRBV3-1	TRBJ2-7	CASSTTRSEQYF	TGTGCCAGCAGTACCACACGGAGCGAGCAGTACTTC
many	TRBD1	TRBV4-2	TRBJ1-2	CASSQNDRANYGYTF	TGTGCCAGCAGCCAAAATGACAGGGCAAACTATGGCTACACCTTC
many	-	TRBV4-1	TRBJ1-4	CASSPSLMRGVEKLFF	TGCGCCAGCAGCCCCAGTTTGATGCGGGGGGTGGAAAAACTGTTTTTT